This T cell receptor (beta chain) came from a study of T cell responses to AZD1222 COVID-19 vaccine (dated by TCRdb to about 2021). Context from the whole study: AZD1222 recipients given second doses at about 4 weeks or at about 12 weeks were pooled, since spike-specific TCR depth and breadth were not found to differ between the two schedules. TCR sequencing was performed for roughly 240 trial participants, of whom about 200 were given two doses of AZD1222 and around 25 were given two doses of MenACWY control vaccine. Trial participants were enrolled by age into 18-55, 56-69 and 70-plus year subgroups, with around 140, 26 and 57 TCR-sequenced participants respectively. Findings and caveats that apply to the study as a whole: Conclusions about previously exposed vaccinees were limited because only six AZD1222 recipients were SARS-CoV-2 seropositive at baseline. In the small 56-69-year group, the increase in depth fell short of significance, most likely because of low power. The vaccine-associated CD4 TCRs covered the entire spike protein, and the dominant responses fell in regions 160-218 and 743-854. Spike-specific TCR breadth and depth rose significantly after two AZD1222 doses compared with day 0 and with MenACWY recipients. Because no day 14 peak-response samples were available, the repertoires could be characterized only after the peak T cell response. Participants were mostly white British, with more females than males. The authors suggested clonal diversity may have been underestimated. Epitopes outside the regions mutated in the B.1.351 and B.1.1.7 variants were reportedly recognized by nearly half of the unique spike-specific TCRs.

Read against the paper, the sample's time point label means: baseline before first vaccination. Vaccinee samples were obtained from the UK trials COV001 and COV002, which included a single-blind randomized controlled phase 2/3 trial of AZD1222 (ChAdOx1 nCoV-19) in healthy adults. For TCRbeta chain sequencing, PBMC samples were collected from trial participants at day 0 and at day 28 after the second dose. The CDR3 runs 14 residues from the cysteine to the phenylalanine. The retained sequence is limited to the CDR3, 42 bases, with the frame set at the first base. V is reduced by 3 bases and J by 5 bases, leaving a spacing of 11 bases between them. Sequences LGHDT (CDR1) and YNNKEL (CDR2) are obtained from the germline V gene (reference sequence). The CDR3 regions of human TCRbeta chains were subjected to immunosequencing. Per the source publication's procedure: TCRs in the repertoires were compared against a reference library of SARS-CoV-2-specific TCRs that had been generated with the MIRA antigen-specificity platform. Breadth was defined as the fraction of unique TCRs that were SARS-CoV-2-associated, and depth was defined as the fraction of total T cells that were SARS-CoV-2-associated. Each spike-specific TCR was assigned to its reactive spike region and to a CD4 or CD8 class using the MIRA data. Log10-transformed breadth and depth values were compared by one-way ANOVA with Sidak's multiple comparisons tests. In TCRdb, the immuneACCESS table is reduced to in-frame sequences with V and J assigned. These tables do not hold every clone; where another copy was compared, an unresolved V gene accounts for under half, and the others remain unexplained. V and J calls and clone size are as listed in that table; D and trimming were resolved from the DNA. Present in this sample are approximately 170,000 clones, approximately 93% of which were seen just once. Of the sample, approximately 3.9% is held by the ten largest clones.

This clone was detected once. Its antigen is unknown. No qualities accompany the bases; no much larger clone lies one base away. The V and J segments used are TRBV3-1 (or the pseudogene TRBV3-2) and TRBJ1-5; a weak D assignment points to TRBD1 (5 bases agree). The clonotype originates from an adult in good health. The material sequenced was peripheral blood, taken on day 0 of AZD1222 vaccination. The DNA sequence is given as TGTGCCAGCAGCCATACAGGCATCTATCAGCCCCAGCATTTT. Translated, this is CASSHTGIYQPQHF.